Following are 27 T cell receptor beta chains from one sample sequenced in a study of Ad26.COV2.S vaccination and SARS-CoV-2 variants. This sample's treatment: around 19 received Ad26.COV2.S at low or high dose, single or two shots; a few received placebo; per-sample allocation not given. Vaccine and placebo recipients were sampled on day 63 after the first injection. Libraries were prepared by immunoSEQ multiplex PCR; TCRdb keeps only in-frame clonotypes and omits some of them. The sample yields about 400,000 clones, 92% seen once. Sequenced here: peripheral blood, sampled in a trial of Ad26.COV2.S vaccine versus placebo. These receptors were obtained from a person between 18 and 65 years old who received the Ad26.COV2.S COVID-19 vaccine or a placebo.

This clone was counted a single time. CDR3 sequence reads: CASSTHRRHNTGLSYEQYF. CDR3 coding DNA: TGTGCCAGCAGCACCCACAGGAGACATAATACCGGGTTATCCTACGAGCAGTACTTC. The rearrangement links TRBV6-2 or TRBV6-3 to TRBJ2-7, with D possibly TRBD1 on 5 matching bases. Trimming took 6 bases from V and 1 from J, leaving 28 bases between them. CDR1 and CDR2 (germline): MNHEY, SVGEGT. The CDR3 runs 19 residues.

J is TRBJ2-7 and V is TRBV7-8; no clear D. From germline, CDR1 is SGHVS and CDR2 FQNEAQ. The length of the CDR3 is 14 residues. V lost 1 base, J lost 9 bases, and 16 bases lay in between. As DNA, the CDR3 is TGTGCCAGCAGCTTAGTACAGAACTTACGAGGGCAGTACTTC. This translates into CASSLVQNLRGQYF.

The chain couples TRBV2 to TRBJ1-5; TRBD1 aligns across 10 bases. The germline V gene encodes CDR1 SNHLY and CDR2 FYNNEI. V lost 6 bases to trimming and J lost 4 bases; unmatched junction nucleotides: 9. CDR3 length equals 16 residues. CDR3 coding DNA: TGTGCCAGCAGACAAACCGGGACAGGGGTAAATCAGCCCCAGCATTTT. Its protein is CASRQTGTGVNQPQHF.

This chain joins TRBV30 and TRBJ1-6, with D possibly matching TRBD1 (5 bases). Trimming cost V 3 bases and J 15 bases, with 18 bases left between them. Germline-derived CDR1 and CDR2 are GTSNPN and SVGIG (reference sequence). The CDR3 extends over 13 amino acids. The CDR3 sequence is CAWRSPGRYLLHF. The CDR3 DNA reads TGTGCCTGGAGGAGCCCAGGGCGGTATCTCCTCCACTTT.

There are a few counts of this clone. The chain uses TRBV5-4 and TRBJ2-7; weak D call: TRBD1 (5 bases). Deletions cut 3 bases from V and 2 bases from J, with 9 bases between. Germline V gene data show CDR1 as SGHNT and CDR2 as YYREEE (reference sequence). This CDR3 has 13 residues. The CDR3 sequence: CASSSRGTYEQYF. In DNA, the CDR3 is TGTGCCAGCAGCTCTAGGGGTACCTACGAGCAGTACTTC.

The J gene is TRBJ2-7, the V gene TRBV3-1 (or the pseudogene TRBV3-2), with 7 nucleotides matching TRBD1. This CDR3 contains 16 residues. V shed 0 bases, J shed 4 bases, and the junction held 9 bases outside the gene matches. Looked up from germline, CDR1 is LGHDT and CDR2 is YNNKEL (reference sequence). The CDR3 DNA is TGTGCCAGCAGCCAAGATTCAGGGGGTTCGGGGTACGAGCAGTACTTC. Translation gives CASSQDSGGSGYEQYF.

This CDR3 is CASSVAGGLTGELFF. In DNA form, the CDR3 reads TGTGCCAGCAGCGTAGCGGGGGGGCTTACCGGGGAGCTGTTTTTT. The chain recombines TRBV9 with TRBJ2-2, with 8 bases identical to TRBD2. In germline, CDR1 is SGDLS, CDR2 YYNGEE. This CDR3 is built from 15 residues. V was clipped by 0 bases and J by 5 bases; unmatched bases: 3.

This chain joins TRBV1 and TRBJ2-7. TRBV1 is a listed pseudogene. The CDR3 extends over 15 amino acids. The CDR3 sequence: CTSSQVKDPLHEQYF. The CDR3 bases are TGCACCAGCAGCCAAGTCAAGGATCCCCTCCACGAGCAGTACTTC.

The chain links TRBV29-1 to TRBJ2-5, with 9 bases fitting TRBD2. CDR1 is SQVTM, CDR2 ANQGSEA, per germline. V lost 3 bases to trimming and J lost 2 bases; unmatched junction nucleotides: 4. CDR3 length: 14 amino acids. The DNA of the CDR3 is TGCAGCGTTGATGGCGGGGGGGTACAAGAGACCCAGTACTTC. This codes for CSVDGGGVQETQYF.

The chain joins TRBV6-2 or TRBV6-3 to TRBJ2-7; 11 bases are a match to TRBD2. The CDR3 has 14 amino acids. In germline, CDR1 is MNHEY, CDR2 SVGEGT. V lost 5 bases and J lost 4; bases outside the gene matches: 4. Here the CDR3 DNA reads TGTGCCAGCAGTCTAGCGGGGGGACTTTACGAGCAGTACTTC. It is translated as CASSLAGGLYEQYF.

The chain employs TRBV15 and TRBJ2-7, with no clear D. Trimming took 0 bases from V and 3 from J, leaving 12 bases between them. CDR3 length: 15 amino acids. Per germline, CDR1 LNHNV and CDR2 YYDKDF (reference sequence). This chain's CDR3 is CATSRDLVGFYEQYF. CDR3 sequence (DNA): TGTGCCACCAGCAGAGATTTGGTGGGTTTCTACGAGCAGTACTTC.

This chain uses TRBV11-2 with TRBJ2-7, with TRBD2 matching 7 bases. After removal of 3 bases from V and 7 bases from J, the junction contained 3 bases not matched to a gene. Looked up from germline, CDR1 is SGHAT and CDR2 is FQNNGV. There are 12 residues in the CDR3. The CDR3 DNA reads as TGTGCCAGCAGCTTGGGGGGGTGGGAGCAGTACTTC. This codes for CASSLGGWEQYF.

The chain couples TRBV4-3 to TRBJ2-7, with TRBD2 as a possible D gene (5 bases). The CDR3 spans 13 residues. The germline CDR1 and CDR2 sequences are LGHNA and YSLEER. Trimming took off 1 base at V and 6 bases at J, with 10 bases between the two ends. DNA of the CDR3: TGCGCCAGCAGCCAAGTCCGGGGTTTCGAGCAGTACTTC. It translates to CASSQVRGFEQYF.

The V call is TRBV6-5, the J call TRBJ1-1, with TRBD1 matching over 7 bases. Germline V CDR1 and CDR2: MNHEY, SVGAGI. The trim removed 7 bases at V and 4 bases at J, leaving 3 bases unmatched. The CDR3 spans 12 residues. As DNA, the CDR3 is TGTGCCAGCAAACAGGGGTTCACTGAAGCTTTCTTT. Protein product: CASKQGFTEAFF.

The V gene is TRBV11-3, the J gene TRBJ1-1; TRBD1 agrees at 7 bases. This CDR3 is 15 amino acids long. CDR1 and CDR2 (germline): SGHNT, YENEEA. The ends lost 5 bases at V and 0 bases at J; junction bases unmatched: 6. In DNA, the CDR3 is TGTGCCAGCAGCACCCGACAGGGAATGAACACTGAAGCTTTCTTT. This encodes CASSTRQGMNTEAFF. The full variable domain, rest sourced from reference TRBV11-3 and TRBJ1-1, is EAGVVQSPRYKIIEKKQPVAFWCNPISGHNTLYWYLQNLGQGPELLIRYENEEAVDDSQLPKDRFSAERLKGVDSTLKIQPAELGDSAVYLCASSTRQGMNTEAFFGQGTRLTVV.

This clone was picked up one time. CDR3 sequence (DNA): TGTGCCAGCAGCTTAGATTGGAACTCCTACGAGCAGTACTTC. It yields the protein CASSLDWNSYEQYF. This chain uses TRBV7-2 with TRBJ2-7, with D uncertain. V was clipped by 1 base and J by 0 bases, with 7 bases between them. This CDR3 spans 14 amino acids. Germline loops: CDR1 SGHTA, CDR2 FQGNSA.

This rearrangement joins TRBV19 to TRBJ1-2; 8 bases match TRBD1. V lost 5 bases, J lost 0 bases, and 8 bases stayed unmatched. This CDR3 has 16 amino acids. The V gene's germline CDR1 is LNHDA and CDR2 SQIVND (reference sequence). The CDR3 spells CASSPPRTGPNYGYTF. The CDR3 DNA follows: TGTGCCAGTAGTCCCCCCCGGACAGGGCCTAACTATGGCTACACCTTC.

The V and J genes are TRBV25-1 and TRBJ1-1; maybe TRBD1 (6 bases). The V end lost 1 base, the J end lost 1 base, and 13 bases lay between the germline ends. CDR3 length: 16 amino acids. The germline V gene encodes CDR1 MGHDK and CDR2 SYGVNS. The chain's CDR3 is CASSEFSGGGNTEAFF. The DNA of the CDR3 is TGTGCCAGCAGTGAATTTTCGGGGGGCGGGAACACTGAAGCTTTCTTT.

V usage is TRBV6-5 and J usage is TRBJ1-5; 8 bases align to TRBD1. V lost 6 bases, J lost 4 bases, and 5 bases stayed unmatched. Germline V gene lookup returns CDR1 MNHEY and CDR2 SVGAGI. The CDR3 spans 14 residues. CDR3 nucleotides: TGTGCCAGCAGCCGACAGGGGTATAATCAGCCCCAGCATTTT. Protein product: CASSRQGYNQPQHF.

The chain couples TRBV7-8 to TRBJ1-3, with no clear D. CDR3 length equals 15 residues. Trimming pared 1 base from V and 0 bases from J, leaving 7 bases between. In germline, CDR1 is SGHVS, CDR2 FQNEAQ. For the CDR3, the DNA is TGTGCCAGCAGCTTAGACGCAAGCTCTGGAAACACCATATATTTT. This encodes CASSLDASSGNTIYF.

J is TRBJ2-3 and V is TRBV6-6, with D tentatively TRBD1 or TRBD2 (6 bases each). CDR3 length: 12 amino acids. With 6 bases removed from V and 5 bases from J, the gap between germline ends came to 9 bases. Germline V gene data show CDR1 as MNHNY and CDR2 as SVGAGI (reference sequence). In nucleotides, the CDR3 is TGTGCCAGCAGCGGGGGCGTAGATACGCAGTATTTT. It is translated as CASSGGVDTQYF.

The chain employs TRBV5-6 and TRBJ2-5; 8 bases align to TRBD1. CDR1 SGHDT and CDR2 YYEEEE come from the germline V gene. V lost 5 bases, J lost 0 bases, and 6 bases stayed unmatched. The CDR3 runs to 15 residues. The CDR3, as DNA: TGTGCCAGCAGTCGGACAGGGCACCACCAAGAGACCCAGTACTTC. Encoded protein: CASSRTGHHQETQYF.

This clone was detected once. The chain couples TRBV7-9 to TRBJ1-1, with D perhaps TRBD1 (6 bases). The V gene lost 7 bases and the J gene lost 4 bases, with 25 bases spanning the gap. The germline gives CDR1 SEHNR, CDR2 FQNEAQ (reference sequence). The CDR3 loop spans 17 amino acids. CDR3 bases: TGTGCCAGCATCGACAAACCTCCCCGGGGGGCGGTCACTGAAGCTTTCTTT. This sequence encodes CASIDKPPRGAVTEAFF.

The chain links TRBV3-1 (or the pseudogene TRBV3-2) to TRBJ2-7; D not certain. The CDR3 has 14 amino acids. The ends were cut back, 1 base at V and 1 base at J, with 8 bases in the middle. Germline values: CDR1 LGHDT, CDR2 YNNKEL (reference sequence). CDR3 residues: CASSQGAGSYEQYF. The CDR3 DNA sequence: TGTGCCAGCAGCCAAGGTGCCGGGTCCTACGAGCAGTACTTC.

V is TRBV12-3 or TRBV12-4 and J is TRBJ1-1; D gene unclear. Trimming took off 3 bases at V and 11 bases at J, with 10 bases between the two ends. The CDR3 runs to 11 residues. CDR3 residues: CASSFSSGAFF. CDR3 in DNA: TGTGCCAGCAGTTTTAGCTCGGGGGCTTTCTTT.

The chain employs TRBV7-9 and TRBJ2-7, with D tentatively TRBD1 (6 bases). Trimming took off 0 bases at V and 3 bases at J, with 9 bases between the two ends. This CDR3 contains 14 residues. The germline gives CDR1 SEHNR, CDR2 FQNEAQ (reference sequence). The CDR3 region is CASSLANRDYEQYF. CDR3 nucleotides: TGTGCCAGCAGCTTAGCGAACAGGGACTACGAGCAGTACTTC.

In this sample, this clone turned up once. The chain has TRBV19 and TRBJ2-2; maybe TRBD1 (5 bases). The ends were cut back, 1 base at V and 1 base at J, with 10 bases in the middle. The CDR3 loop spans 16 amino acids. CDR1 and CDR2 from the germline V gene are LNHDA and SQIVND (reference sequence). DNA for the CDR3: TGTGCCAGTAGTATAGTTGGGGCCCTGAACACCGGGGAGCTGTTTTTT. The encoded protein is CASSIVGALNTGELFF.